This TCR beta chain was sequenced for a study of T cell changes during pregnancy in multiple sclerosis. Libraries were prepared by immunoSEQ multiplex PCR; TCRdb keeps only in-frame clonotypes and omits some of them. The sample holds about 51,000 clones, 93% seen once. This CDR3 has 15 residues. Germline CDR1 SGHNT, CDR2 YYREEE (reference sequence). Trimming took 5 bases from V and 0 from J, leaving 11 bases between them. The sequence was obtained from a female donor with multiple sclerosis, enrolled in a pregnancy study. This rearrangement joins TRBV5-4 to TRBJ2-2, with a possible D match to TRBD2 (6 bases). The specimen comprised peripheral blood, sampled in the second trimester of pregnancy. The CDR3 DNA follows: TGTGCCAGCAGGGCCGGGACTTCGAACACCGGGGAGCTGTTTTTT. Protein sequence: CASRAGTSNTGELFF.